Given below is one T cell receptor beta chain in context. Its specificity is unknown. The assay was immunoSEQ multiplex PCR, and TCRdb's table has in-frame clones only and misses some. The sample consists of some 320,000 clones, around 85% of them appearing once. CDR3 length: 16 residues. The data belong to a study of Ad26.COV2.S vaccination and SARS-CoV-2 variants. About the study: As a participant in COV1001, the donor was in the Ad26.COV2.S trial arm. By the intramuscular route, Ad26.COV2.S was given once, or twice 56 days apart.

Specified treatment: around 19 received Ad26.COV2.S at low or high dose, single or two shots; about 5 received placebo; per-sample allocation not given. On day 63 after the first injection, vaccine and placebo recipients gave samples. Ad26 vector vaccine expressed Wuhan-strain SARS-CoV-2 spike. Broader study findings: Vaccine and placebo groups showed comparable non-spike TCR breadth.

The clonotype originates from a person aged 18-65 years who received the Ad26.COV2.S COVID-19 vaccine or a placebo. This rearrangement joins TRBV21-1 to TRBJ2-1; the table's D call, TRBD2, was not checked against the DNA. TRBV21-1 is labeled a pseudogene. The sequencing used peripheral blood, collected in a trial of Ad26.COV2.S vaccine versus placebo. The DNA of the CDR3 is TGTGCCAGCAGCAAAGAAGGCGGCAGCTCCTACAATGAGCAGTTCTTC. Encoded protein: CASSKEGGSSYNEQFF.